This TCR beta chain was observed in a study of T-cell reconstitution after alpha-beta-depleted transplantation in children. Findings and limits, study-wide: Hyperexpanded clones declined; after one year, newly produced T cells mostly supplied diversity. Recipient T cells and thymic progenitors that survived were the source of the high TCRbeta diversity seen at day 60 in some patients. Several hundred rapidly expanded clones from non-depleted graft cells reportedly supplied alpha-beta T cells about two months post-transplant.

Preparation of the TCRbeta library was carried out with unique molecular identifiers. TCRdb reprocessed the PCR reads with MiXCR, giving one entry per CDR3 protein. The sample holds 700,000 to 950,000 distinct CDR3 sequences; about 15% are singletons and the top ten take 5%. V shed 3 bases and J 5 bases; nucleotides not matched to a gene: 2. This CDR3 spans 14 amino acids. In germline, CDR1 is SGHRS, CDR2 YFSETQ. Comment on this clonotype: Its antigen is unknown.

The V call is TRBV5-1, the J call TRBJ2-7, with TRBD2 identical over 13 bases. The receptor was isolated from a male patient younger than 18 who had a stem cell transplant for acute lymphoblastic leukemia, so the T cells may come from the graft donor. Specimen: PBMCs, mostly from graft donor cells, collected 360 days after TCRalphabeta/CD19-depleted stem cell transplant. CDR3: CASSWTSGSHEQYF. In DNA form, the CDR3 reads TGCGCCAGCAGCTGGACTAGCGGGAGCCACGAGCAGTACTTC.